The T cell receptor beta chain described here comes from a study of blood T cell repertoires in COVID-19. For the study at large: PBMCs, B-cell-depleted T cells, or T cells provided the cDNA or gDNA that made up the material.

Patients of the Seattle cohort, enrolled during active infection, were followed longitudinally. The CDR3 extends over 15 amino acids. Germline CDR1 reads LGHDT; CDR2 reads YNNKEL (reference sequence). V lost 4 bases and J lost 1; bases outside the gene matches: 4. Original processing methods: Amplification with reference gene primers provided the estimates of nucleated cell counts. Libraries were prepared by immunoSEQ multiplex PCR; TCRdb keeps only in-frame clonotypes and omits some of them. Clone size and the V and J calls come from that table; the DNA yielded D and trimming. The table lists 200,000 to 250,000 clones, under 90% of them singletons, with 7.5% to 9% in the top ten.

The clonotype was recovered from a woman older than 75 with COVID-19, enrolled during active disease. The sequenced sample was peripheral blood. The chain uses TRBV3-1 (or the pseudogene TRBV3-2) and TRBJ2-7; 10 nucleotides line up with TRBD1. CDR3 loop: CASSRTGGESYEQYF. DNA for the CDR3: TGTGCCAGCAGCCGGACAGGGGGGGAATCCTACGAGCAGTACTTC.